Sequencing of this T cell receptor beta chain was carried out in a study of T cells in Graves' hyperthyroidism and ophthalmopathy. After removal of 2 bases from V and 4 bases from J, the junction contained 13 bases not matched to a gene. The length of the CDR3 is 19 residues. The germline V gene encodes CDR1 MNHEY and CDR2 SVGAGI. From RNA transcripts, TCR beta CDR3 regions were amplified. In the first-round RT-PCR of the TCR CDR3, the HTBI primer set was used. One entry per CDR3 protein, called by TCRdb with MiXCR from the multiplex PCR reads. The table records approximately 400,000 distinct CDR3 sequences, approximately 15% of them present only once.

J is TRBJ2-6 and V is TRBV6-5; TRBD1 aligns across 8 bases. The sequenced sample consisted of blood. The TCR originated in a woman younger than 45 with Graves' ophthalmopathy. The CDR3 region is CASSYRWAQGASGANVLTF. CDR3 sequence (DNA): TGTGCCAGCAGTTACAGATGGGCTCAGGGGGCTTCAGGGGCCAACGTCCTGACTTTC.